These T cell receptor beta chains were read from a single sample in a study of T cell responses to AZD1222 COVID-19 vaccine. Method: immunoSEQ multiplex PCR; TCRdb's copy keeps in-frame clones and lacks some. This repertoire shows approximately 180,000 clones, approximately 92% found once; its top ten account for roughly 4%. Sequences were derived from peripheral blood, sampled 28 days after the second dose of the MenACWY control vaccine. Receptor source: an adult who received the MenACWY meningococcal vaccine as a control. Both conserved end residues are part of each CDR3. Each record gives: CDR3 DNA, CDR3 protein, V gene, D gene, clone size, J gene. The D gene is left open where the match is weak. Clone size is given for some rows only: seen once, a few or many times, or a class if the clone is expanded.

TGTGCCAGCAGCCCCCCTCGTATCTCTGGGGCCAACGTCCTGACTTTC,CASSPPRISGANVLTF,TRBV7-3,NA,NA,TRBJ2-6
TGTGCTAGCAGCTTAAAGCAGGGAGCGGCCGGGGAGCTGTTTTTT,CASSLKQGAAGELFF,TRBV7-7,NA,NA,TRBJ2-2
TGTGCCAGCAGACCCCCCGGGGGCGTGGAGACCCAGTACTTC,CASRPPGGVETQYF,TRBV28,NA,NA,TRBJ2-5
TGCGCCAGCAGTGAGTATAGGAGTGGAGATTACAATGAGCAGTTCTTC,CASSEYRSGDYNEQFF,TRBV10-1,NA,NA,TRBJ2-1
TGTGCCAGCAGCTCCCTCTCCTACAATGAGCAGTTCTTC,CASSSLSYNEQFF,TRBV7-2,NA,NA,TRBJ2-1
TGTGCCAGCAGCTTAAATTGGGGGCGGAACACCATATATTTT,CASSLNWGRNTIYF,TRBV7-2,NA,NA,TRBJ1-3
TGTGCCAGCACCCACGGGGAGGGCTTAGAGCAGTACTTC,CASTHGEGLEQYF,TRBV11-3,TRBD2,NA,TRBJ2-7
TGCGCCAGCAGAGCGTCCACCCTTTACGAGCAGTACTTC,CASRASTLYEQYF,TRBV5-1,NA,NA,TRBJ2-7
TGTGCCAGTAGGTCGGTGTTCATCCGACAGCCCCAGCATTTT,CASRSVFIRQPQHF,TRBV19,NA,NA,TRBJ1-5
TGTGCCAGCAGCCCCCCTACTAGCGGGAGTAAAGAGCAGTACTTC,CASSPPTSGSKEQYF,TRBV5-4,TRBD2,once,TRBJ2-7
TGTGCCAGCAGTTTATTGAGACTAGCGAGTAGTCAGCCTAGCACAGATACGCAGTATTTT,CASSLLRLASSQPSTDTQYF,TRBV27,TRBD2,NA,TRBJ2-3
TGTGCCACTAGCGCTGGGGGAACCGGGGAGCTGTTTTTT,CATSAGGTGELFF,TRBV7-3,NA,once,TRBJ2-2
TGTGCCAGCAGTGAGGGGCCCGCCGAAGCTTTCTTT,CASSEGPAEAFF,TRBV2,NA,few,TRBJ1-1
TGTGCCAGCAGCTTGGGGGGCCGGTCCCACAATGAGCAGTTCTTC,CASSLGGRSHNEQFF,TRBV5-6,NA,NA,TRBJ2-1
TGTGCCAGCAGCTTGTCCTATGGCACAGATACGCAGTATTTT,CASSLSYGTDTQYF,TRBV11-2,NA,once,TRBJ2-3
TGTGCCAGCAGTCCGACTTTGGTGGAGAGGGGCTACACCTTC,CASSPTLVERGYTF,TRBV2,NA,NA,TRBJ1-2
TGTGCCAGCAACAAAGACAGGGGCTTTAACACTGAAGCTTTCTTT,CASNKDRGFNTEAFF,TRBV9,TRBD1,NA,TRBJ1-1
TGTGCCAGCAGCCCCAGGGTGGGCTATGGCTACACCTTC,CASSPRVGYGYTF,TRBV7-9,NA,NA,TRBJ1-2
TGCAGCGCTCGGACTGGGAGCAGCTCCTACAATGAGCAGTTCTTC,CSARTGSSSYNEQFF,TRBV29-1,NA,once,TRBJ2-1
TGTGCCTGGAGTTTCGGGGACAGGGACTATGAAAAACTGTTTTTT,CAWSFGDRDYEKLFF,TRBV30,TRBD1,NA,TRBJ1-4
TGTGCCAGCAGCCTTACAGGGGATAGGACTGAAGCTTTCTTT,CASSLTGDRTEAFF,TRBV11-2,TRBD1,NA,TRBJ1-1
TGTGCCAGCAGCCCCGGGACTAGCGGTCCCTACGAGCAGTACTTC,CASSPGTSGPYEQYF,TRBV7-2,TRBD2,NA,TRBJ2-7
TGTGCCAGCAGCTGGACAGGCCAACGGAATGAAAAACTGTTTTTT,CASSWTGQRNEKLFF,TRBV7-8,TRBD1,NA,TRBJ1-4
TGTGCCAGCAGTTCTACTGACAGGGGCGCCAATCAGCCCCAGCATTTT,CASSSTDRGANQPQHF,TRBV28,TRBD1,NA,TRBJ1-5
TGTGCCAGCAGCCTCAGGACAGGGGCGGAGGGCTACACCTTC,CASSLRTGAEGYTF,TRBV9,TRBD1,NA,TRBJ1-2
TGTGCCAGCAGCCGGCGGAAAGATTCAAGTTTCCCTTATAATTCACCCCTCCACTTT,CASSRRKDSSFPYNSPLHF,TRBV11-2,NA,NA,TRBJ1-6
TGTGCCAGCAGCCTTCCGGCAGGGATCTACGAGCAGTACTTC,CASSLPAGIYEQYF,TRBV16,NA,NA,TRBJ2-7
TGCAGCGTTAGGAGGACAGGGACGAGAAATGAGCAGTTCTTC,CSVRRTGTRNEQFF,TRBV29-1,TRBD1,NA,TRBJ2-1
TGTGCCAGCAACGCTAACAGGGCGGGTGAGCAGTTCTTC,CASNANRAGEQFF,TRBV2,NA,NA,TRBJ2-1
TGCGCCAGCAGCTTGGTGACAGGGGGCCACCGGGTCCCTGAAGCTTTCTTT,CASSLVTGGHRVPEAFF,TRBV5-1,TRBD1,NA,TRBJ1-1
TGTGCCAGCAGCCAACGGGACAGGGGGCCCACCGGGGAGCTGTTTTTT,CASSQRDRGPTGELFF,TRBV4-2,TRBD1,NA,TRBJ2-2